Each of the 30 T cell receptor beta chains below was sequenced from the same sample in a study of blood T cell repertoires in COVID-19. The protocol was immunoSEQ multiplex PCR, while the TCRdb copy is restricted to in-frame clones and leaves out a portion. The table lists around 130,000 clones, almost 85% of them singletons. Sample: PBMCs or T cells enriched from blood (not recorded which). These receptors came from a woman aged 45-59 years with acute COVID-19.

The sample holds one count of this clone. This chain links TRBV5-1 with TRBJ1-6; 10 nucleotides match TRBD1. This CDR3 region has 15 residues. In germline, CDR1 is SGHRS, CDR2 YFSETQ. The trim removed 5 bases at V and 6 bases at J, leaving 5 bases unmatched. Written as DNA, the CDR3 is TGCGCCAGCAGGACAGGGGGCTTGGGTAATTCACCCCTCCACTTT. The encoded protein is CASRTGGLGNSPLHF.

The CDR3 is CASSSRRAGYYEQYF. In nucleotides, the CDR3 is TGTGCCAGCAGTTCTCGGAGGGCCGGTTACTACGAGCAGTACTTC. The rearrangement joins TRBV13 to TRBJ2-7; D might be TRBD2 (6 bases). This CDR3 has 15 amino acids. Trimming shortened V by 6 bases and J by 3 bases, and 18 bases separated the two germline ends. The V gene's germline CDR1 is PRHDT and CDR2 FYEKMQ (reference sequence).

The rearrangement uses TRBV7-2 and TRBJ1-5, with D tentatively TRBD1 (6 bases). CDR3 size: 16 residues. Germline values: CDR1 SGHTA, CDR2 FQGNSA. V gave up 4 bases and J gave up 3 bases, with 16 bases separating them. In nucleotides, the CDR3 is TGTGCCAGCAGCTCAAACGGGAGGGGGAACAATCAGCCCCAGCATTTT. Translating it yields CASSSNGRGNNQPQHF. The variable domain in full, with the rest retrieved from reference TRBV7-2 and TRBJ1-5, is GAGVSQSPSNKVTEKGKDVELRCDPISGHTALYWYRQSLGQGLEFLIYFQGNSAPDKSGLPSDRFSAERTGGSVSTLTIQRTQQEDSAVYLCASSSNGRGNNQPQHFGDGTRLSIL.

This chain joins TRBV25-1 and TRBJ1-2, with TRBD1 matching over 8 bases. The CDR3 extends over 16 amino acids. The V gene end was trimmed by 1 base and the J gene end by 2 bases; junction bases not matched to a gene: 6. Germline V gene sequence: CDR1 MGHDK, CDR2 SYGVNS. CDR3 sequence: CASSELGDRPNYGYTF. CDR3 coding DNA: TGTGCCAGCAGTGAATTGGGGGACAGGCCCAACTATGGCTACACCTTC.

The chain joins TRBV9 to TRBJ2-1; the match to TRBD2 covers 8 bases. The V gene end was trimmed by 0 bases and the J gene end by 6 bases; junction bases not matched to a gene: 8. The germline V gene encodes CDR1 SGDLS and CDR2 YYNGEE. The CDR3 totals 16 residues. DNA of the CDR3: TGTGCCAGCAGCGTAGAGGCGGGAGGTCGGATCAATGAGCAGTTCTTC. Protein product: CASSVEAGGRINEQFF.

This chain links TRBV12-5 with TRBJ2-3; 8 bases match TRBD1. Germline V lookup: CDR1 LGHNT, CDR2 FRNRAP. The CDR3 consists of 15 residues. With V trimmed by 2 bases and J by 1 base, 2 bases remained unmatched. The CDR3 DNA reads as TGTGCTAGTGGTTTGCCACAGGGGGGCACAGATACGCAGTATTTT. Encoded protein: CASGLPQGGTDTQYF.

The J gene is TRBJ2-7, the V gene TRBV4-1, with TRBD2 identical over 9 bases. The CDR3 runs 15 residues. V lost 0 bases and J lost 7; bases outside the gene matches: 7. Per germline, CDR1 MGHRA and CDR2 YSYEKL. The CDR3 DNA is TGCGCCAGCAGCCAAGAGCCAGCGGGAGGTCGGGAGCAGTACTTC. This encodes CASSQEPAGGREQYF.

This chain joins TRBV19 and TRBJ2-1; maybe TRBD2 (5 bases). CDR1 and CDR2 (germline): LNHDA, SQIVND (reference sequence). Trimming left V 4 bases short and J 6 bases short, with 13 bases between. The CDR3 has 14 amino acids. CDR3 nucleotides: TGTGCCAGTAGTACCTTAGCGTCTTCCAATGAGCAGTTCTTC. Residues: CASSTLASSNEQFF.

The chain employs TRBV5-1 and TRBJ2-5; 12 nucleotides line up with TRBD2. CDR1 SGHRS and CDR2 YFSETQ come from the germline V gene. The CDR3 extends over 16 amino acids. Unmatched junction bases numbered 7, after V lost 4 bases and J lost 3 bases. CDR3 coding DNA: TGCGCCAGCAGCCATGGACTAGCGGGACTAAAAGAGACCCAGTACTTC. Amino acid sequence: CASSHGLAGLKETQYF.

The chain is built from TRBV29-1 and TRBJ1-2, with 7 bases fitting TRBD1. Per germline, CDR1 SQVTM and CDR2 ANQGSEA. The CDR3 loop spans 13 amino acids. The junction had 10 bases not matched to a gene; V was cut back by 7 bases and J by 5 bases. This CDR3 reads CSATTGTEYGYTF. In DNA, the CDR3 is TGCAGCGCTACAACCGGGACAGAGTATGGCTACACCTTC.

This clone was counted a few times. CDR3 amino acids: CASSLGSGGASGNTIYF. The CDR3 DNA reads TGTGCCAGCAGTTTAGGGTCCGGGGGGGCCTCTGGAAACACCATATATTTT. The rearrangement joins TRBV28 to TRBJ1-3; TRBD1 is a possible D gene (6 bases). Trimming left V 2 bases short and J 0 bases short, with 14 bases between. The CDR3 consists of 17 residues. Germline CDR1 is MDHEN and CDR2 is SYDVKM.

V usage is TRBV28 and J usage is TRBJ2-3; TRBD2 matches at 8 bases. V gave up 5 bases and J gave up 1 base; unmatched junction bases: 11. The germline V gene encodes CDR1 MDHEN and CDR2 SYDVKM. CDR3 size: 17 residues. The CDR3 region has the DNA TGTGCCAGCAGTGGTTCTCTCGGGACTAGTGGCACAGATACGCAGTATTTT. It codes for CASSGSLGTSGTDTQYF. The full variable domain, its missing parts supplied by reference TRBV28 and TRBJ2-3, is DVKVTQSSRYLVKRTGEKVFLECVQDMDHENMFWYRQDPGLGLRLIYFSYDVKMKEKGDIPEGYSVSREKKERFSLILESASTNQTSMYLCASSGSLGTSGTDTQYFGPGTRLTVL.

The V and J genes are TRBV5-1 and TRBJ2-7, with 13 bases matching TRBD2. The J segment lost 5 bases and the V segment lost 4 bases, leaving 6 bases of the junction unmatched. Germline V lookup: CDR1 SGHRS, CDR2 YFSETQ. CDR3 length: 15 amino acids. CDR3 nucleotide sequence: TGCGCCAGCAGCCTACTAGCGGGAGGGCCCCACGAGCAGTACTTC. Amino acid sequence: CASSLLAGGPHEQYF.

This chain joins TRBV4-2 and TRBJ2-7; weak D call: TRBD2 (6 bases). Germline CDR1 reads LGHNA; CDR2 reads YNFKEQ. The CDR3 consists of 15 residues. Trimming cost V 1 base and J 0 bases, with 10 bases left between them. Here the CDR3 DNA reads TGTGCCAGCAGCCAAGCCTGGCGGGGCTCCTACGAGCAGTACTTC. Its translation: CASSQAWRGSYEQYF.

This clone has only a few counts. The rearrangement uses TRBV12-5 and TRBJ2-1, with TRBD2 as a possible D gene (5 bases). V was clipped by 6 bases and J by 0 bases, with 15 bases between them. The CDR3 loop spans 16 amino acids. Germline loops: CDR1 LGHNT, CDR2 FRNRAP. CDR3 sequence: CASGERTGSSYNEQFF. The CDR3 DNA follows: TGTGCTAGTGGGGAGAGGACGGGGAGCTCCTACAATGAGCAGTTCTTC.

The genes are TRBV10-3 and TRBJ1-1; 11 nucleotides agree with TRBD1. The ends lost 4 bases at V and 4 bases at J; junction bases unmatched: 14. CDR1 and CDR2 from the germline V gene are ENHRY and SYGVKD. The CDR3 is 18 residues long. CDR3 nucleotides: TGTGCCATCAGTGCCCGAGGGACAGGGGGTACTCAGGCCACTGAAGCTTTCTTT. Protein sequence: CAISARGTGGTQATEAFF.

This chain connects TRBV28 to TRBJ1-5, with D uncertain. With 3 bases removed from V and 7 bases from J, the gap between germline ends came to 13 bases. The length of the CDR3 is 14 residues. In germline, CDR1 is MDHEN, CDR2 SYDVKM. The CDR3 DNA sequence: TGTGCCAGCAGTTTGACCCAAGTGGGCCAGCCCCAGCATTTT. This sequence encodes CASSLTQVGQPQHF.

The V gene is TRBV7-3, the J gene TRBJ2-3; D is possibly TRBD1 (5 bases). The CDR3 length is 13 residues. Per the germline V gene, CDR1 is SGHTA and CDR2 is FQGTGA. The ends were cut back, 0 bases at V and 14 bases at J, with 15 bases in the middle. The CDR3: CASSLTGQGSWYF. Written as DNA, the CDR3 is TGTGCCAGCAGCTTAACAGGCCAGGGTTCGTGGTATTTT.

Many counts were recorded for this clone. The chain employs TRBV5-1 and TRBJ1-6, with TRBD1 matching over 8 bases. With 4 bases clipped from V and 5 bases from J, the junction kept 5 bases outside the gene matches. Looked up from germline, CDR1 is SGHRS and CDR2 is YFSETQ. The CDR3 is made up of 15 amino acids. CDR3 residues: CASSIRDRNNSPLHF. CDR3 DNA sequence: TGCGCCAGCAGCATCCGGGACAGGAATAATTCACCCCTCCACTTT.

This clone occurred once. The V call is TRBV11-2, the J call TRBJ1-4; TRBD1 matches 8 bases. CDR1 and CDR2 (germline): SGHAT, FQNNGV. The trim removed 3 bases at V and 7 bases at J, leaving 7 bases unmatched. CDR3 length: 15 residues. CDR3 protein: CASSFLQGASEKLFF. For the CDR3, the DNA is TGTGCCAGCAGCTTTCTTCAGGGGGCTAGTGAAAAACTGTTTTTT.

The rearrangement joins TRBV19 to TRBJ2-7, with D possibly being TRBD1 (6 bases). The length of the CDR3 is 13 residues. The germline V gene encodes CDR1 LNHDA and CDR2 SQIVND (reference sequence). V gave up 6 bases and J gave up 7 bases, with 16 bases separating them. Written as DNA, the CDR3 is TGTGCCAGTAGCCCAGGTTGGGGGCGTGAGCAGTACTTC. Protein product: CASSPGWGREQYF.

This clone has only a few counts. The chain is built from TRBV27 and TRBJ2-5, with D tentatively TRBD1 (6 bases). Trimming cost V 6 bases and J 1 base, with 12 bases left between them. Germline V gene sequence: CDR1 MNHEY, CDR2 SMNVEV (reference sequence). This CDR3 comprises 14 residues. The CDR3 DNA sequence: TGTGCCAGCAGGACCGGGACAACCCAAGAGACCCAGTACTTC. This translates into CASRTGTTQETQYF.

The gene calls are TRBV10-3 and TRBJ2-7; 10 nucleotides align to TRBD2. Trimming at V came to 6 bases and at J to 4 bases, leaving 6 bases not matched to a gene. CDR1 ENHRY and CDR2 SYGVKD come from the germline V gene. This CDR3 contains 14 residues. CDR3 in amino acids: CAIRSSGGPYEQYF. Here the CDR3 DNA reads TGTGCCATCAGGTCTAGCGGGGGACCGTACGAGCAGTACTTC.

V gene TRBV21-1 combines with J gene TRBJ2-1; no DNA check was done on the table's D call, TRBD2. TRBV21-1 is termed a pseudogene. This CDR3 is 18 amino acids long. In nucleotides, the CDR3 is TGTGCCAGCAGCAAAGCCCTATATGGACTACCGAAAATCAATGAGCAGTTCTTC. Translated, it gives CASSKALYGLPKINEQFF.

The chain is built from TRBV2 and TRBJ1-1; D not resolved. Germline values: CDR1 SNHLY, CDR2 FYNNEI. V lost 1 base to trimming and J lost 4 bases, with 4 bases between them. The CDR3 runs 12 residues. The CDR3 loop is CASSEGRTEAFF. The CDR3 DNA is TGTGCCAGCAGTGAAGGTCGCACTGAAGCTTTCTTT.

J is TRBJ2-7 and V is TRBV5-1, with 16 bases that match TRBD2. CDR1 is SGHRS and CDR2 is YFSETQ in the germline V gene. The CDR3 sequence is 18 residues long. V shed 1 base, J shed 2 bases, and the junction held 6 bases outside the gene matches. CDR3 sequence reads: CASSLRSGTSGRAYEQYF. The CDR3 nucleotides are TGCGCCAGCAGCTTGCGGTCCGGGACTAGCGGGAGGGCCTACGAGCAGTACTTC.

The V gene is TRBV7-9, the J gene TRBJ2-5, with unresolved D. This CDR3 is 14 amino acids long. Germline assignment: CDR1 SEHNR and CDR2 FQNEAQ (reference sequence). V shed 8 bases and J shed 3 bases, with 16 bases lying between them. DNA of the CDR3: TGTGCCAGCTACATACATGCTTCAAAAGAGACCCAGTACTTC. Protein sequence: CASYIHASKETQYF.

This sequence joins TRBV24-1 and TRBJ2-3; D possibly corresponds to TRBD2 (5 bases). V was shortened by 1 base and J by 1 base, with 17 bases between the two germline ends. CDR1 is KGHDR and CDR2 is SFDVKD in the germline V gene. The CDR3 has 18 amino acids. CDR3 nucleotides: TGTGCCACCAGTGATTTTAGGTCAGTCCTCGGGGGCACAGATACGCAGTATTTT. Translating gives CATSDFRSVLGGTDTQYF.

CDR3 sequence: CAGTGSAGELFF. CDR3 sequence (DNA): TGTGCCGGGACCGGTTCCGCCGGGGAGCTGTTTTTT. V is TRBV30 and J is TRBJ2-2; D possibly uses TRBD1 or TRBD2 (5 bases each). The V and J ends lost 8 bases and 6 bases respectively, with 13 bases between them. The length of the CDR3 is 12 residues. Germline V gene lookup returns CDR1 GTSNPN and CDR2 SVGIG (reference sequence).

The gene calls are TRBV5-1 and TRBJ2-7; 7 bases line up with TRBD2. The germline V gene has CDR1 SGHRS and CDR2 YFSETQ. The V and J ends lost 7 bases and 2 bases, in that order; junction bases with no gene match: 9. There are 14 residues in the CDR3. The CDR3 DNA reads TGCGCCAGCCGGGCACTAGCGACGGCCTACGAGCAGTACTTC. Its protein product is CASRALATAYEQYF.